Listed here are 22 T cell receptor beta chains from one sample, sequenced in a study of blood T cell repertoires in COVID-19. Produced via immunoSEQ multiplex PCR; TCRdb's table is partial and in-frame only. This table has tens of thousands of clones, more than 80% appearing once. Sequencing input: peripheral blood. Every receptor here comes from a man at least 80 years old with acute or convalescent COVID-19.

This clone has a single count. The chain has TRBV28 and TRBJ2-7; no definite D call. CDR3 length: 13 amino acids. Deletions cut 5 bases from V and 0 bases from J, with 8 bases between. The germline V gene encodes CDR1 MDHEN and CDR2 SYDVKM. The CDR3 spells CASSQEDSYEQYF. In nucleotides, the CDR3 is TGTGCCAGCAGTCAGGAAGACTCCTACGAGCAGTACTTC.

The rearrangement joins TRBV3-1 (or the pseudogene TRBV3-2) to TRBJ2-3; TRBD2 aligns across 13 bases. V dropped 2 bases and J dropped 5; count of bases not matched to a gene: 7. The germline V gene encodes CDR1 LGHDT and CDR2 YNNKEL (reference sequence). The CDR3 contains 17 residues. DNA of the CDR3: TGTGCCAGCAGCCAACCCACCGGGACTAGCGGGGAAGATACGCAGTATTTT. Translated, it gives CASSQPTGTSGEDTQYF.

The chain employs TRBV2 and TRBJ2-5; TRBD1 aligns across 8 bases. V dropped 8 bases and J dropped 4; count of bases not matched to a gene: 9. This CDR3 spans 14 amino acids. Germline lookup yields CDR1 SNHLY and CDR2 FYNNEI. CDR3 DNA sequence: TGTGCCAGCGGGGAGGACAGGGCAACAGAGACCCAGTACTTC. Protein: CASGEDRATETQYF.

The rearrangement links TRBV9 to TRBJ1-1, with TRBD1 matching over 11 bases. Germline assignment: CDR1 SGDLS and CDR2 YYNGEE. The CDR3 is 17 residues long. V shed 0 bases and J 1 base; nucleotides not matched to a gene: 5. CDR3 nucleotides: TGTGCCAGCAGCGTAGGGACAGGGGGCTGGTCGAACACTGAAGCTTTCTTT. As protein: CASSVGTGGWSNTEAFF.

CDR3 loop: CAWSRSRFLGNTIYF. In nucleotides, the CDR3 is TGTGCCTGGAGTCGATCGAGATTTCTGGGAAACACCATATATTTT. The V gene is TRBV30, the J gene TRBJ1-3; D unresolved. The V end was cut by 2 bases, the J end by 4 bases, with 15 bases between. From germline, CDR1 is GTSNPN and CDR2 SVGIG (reference sequence). CDR3 length: 15 residues.

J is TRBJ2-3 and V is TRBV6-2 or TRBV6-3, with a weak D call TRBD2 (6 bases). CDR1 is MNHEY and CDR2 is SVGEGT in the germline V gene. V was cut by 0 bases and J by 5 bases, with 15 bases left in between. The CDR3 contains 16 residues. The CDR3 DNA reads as TGTGCCAGCAGTTACTCGGGACTCGGAGCAGGAGATACGCAGTATTTT. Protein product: CASSYSGLGAGDTQYF.

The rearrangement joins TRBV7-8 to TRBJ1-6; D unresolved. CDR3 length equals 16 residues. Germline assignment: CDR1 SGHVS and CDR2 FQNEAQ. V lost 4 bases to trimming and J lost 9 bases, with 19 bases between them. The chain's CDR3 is CASSSRDLYSGSPLHF. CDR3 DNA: TGTGCCAGCAGCTCACGTGATCTTTACAGTGGTTCACCCCTCCACTTT.

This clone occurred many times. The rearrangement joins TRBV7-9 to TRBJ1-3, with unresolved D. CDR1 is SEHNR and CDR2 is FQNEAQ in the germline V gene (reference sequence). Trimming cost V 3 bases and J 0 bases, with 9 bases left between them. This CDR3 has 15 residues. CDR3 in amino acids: CASSFGESSGNTIYF. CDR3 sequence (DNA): TGTGCCAGCAGCTTCGGGGAGAGCTCTGGAAACACCATATATTTT.

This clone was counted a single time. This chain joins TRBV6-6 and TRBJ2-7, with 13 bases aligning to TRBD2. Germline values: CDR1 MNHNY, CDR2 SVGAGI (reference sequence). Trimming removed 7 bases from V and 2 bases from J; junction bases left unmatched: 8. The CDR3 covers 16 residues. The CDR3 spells CASTLQLAGGPYEQYF. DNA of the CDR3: TGTGCCAGCACCTTACAACTAGCGGGAGGGCCCTACGAGCAGTACTTC.

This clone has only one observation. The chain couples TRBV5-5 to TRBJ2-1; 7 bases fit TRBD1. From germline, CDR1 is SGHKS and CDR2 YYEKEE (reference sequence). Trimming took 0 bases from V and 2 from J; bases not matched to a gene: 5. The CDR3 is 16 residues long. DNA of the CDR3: TGTGCCAGCAGCTTGGCCGGTCAGGGGGCCTACAATGAGCAGTTCTTC. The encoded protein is CASSLAGQGAYNEQFF.

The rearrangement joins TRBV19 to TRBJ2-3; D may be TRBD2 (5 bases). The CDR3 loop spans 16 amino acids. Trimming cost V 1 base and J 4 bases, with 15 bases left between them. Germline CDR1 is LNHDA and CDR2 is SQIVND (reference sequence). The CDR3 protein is CASSIGGSGGADTQYF. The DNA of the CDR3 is TGTGCCAGTAGTATAGGTGGCAGCGGTGGTGCAGATACGCAGTATTTT.

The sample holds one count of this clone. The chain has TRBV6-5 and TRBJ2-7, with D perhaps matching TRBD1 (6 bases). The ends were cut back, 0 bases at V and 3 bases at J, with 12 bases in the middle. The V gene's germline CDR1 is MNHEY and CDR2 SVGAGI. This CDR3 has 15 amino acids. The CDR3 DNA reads TGTGCCAGCAGTTACTCGAGTACAGGGAGCTACGAGCAGTACTTC. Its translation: CASSYSSTGSYEQYF.

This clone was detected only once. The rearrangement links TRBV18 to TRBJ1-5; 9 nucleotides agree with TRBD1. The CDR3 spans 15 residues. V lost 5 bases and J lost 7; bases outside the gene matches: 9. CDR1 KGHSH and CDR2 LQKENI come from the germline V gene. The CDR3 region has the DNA TGTGCCAGCTCAGGCACACAGGGGGCTAAACAGCCCCAGCATTTT. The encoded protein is CASSGTQGAKQPQHF.

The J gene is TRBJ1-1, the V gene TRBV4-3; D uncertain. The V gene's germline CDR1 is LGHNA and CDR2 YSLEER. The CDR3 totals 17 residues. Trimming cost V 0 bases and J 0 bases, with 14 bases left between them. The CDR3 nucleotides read TGCGCCAGCAGCCAAGAAGACCTCCTGCGGATGAACACTGAAGCTTTCTTT. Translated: CASSQEDLLRMNTEAFF.

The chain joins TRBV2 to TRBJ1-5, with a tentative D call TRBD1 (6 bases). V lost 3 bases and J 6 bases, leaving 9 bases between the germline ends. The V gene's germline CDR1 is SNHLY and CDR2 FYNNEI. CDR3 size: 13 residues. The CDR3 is CASSDTGIQPQHF. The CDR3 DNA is TGTGCCAGCAGTGACACAGGGATTCAGCCCCAGCATTTT. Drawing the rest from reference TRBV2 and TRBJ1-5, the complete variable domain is EPEVTQTPSHQVTQMGQEVILRCVPISNHLYFYWYRQILGQKVEFLVSFYNNEISEKSEIFDDQFSVERPDGSNFTLKIRSTKLEDSAMYFCASSDTGIQPQHFGDGTRLSIL.

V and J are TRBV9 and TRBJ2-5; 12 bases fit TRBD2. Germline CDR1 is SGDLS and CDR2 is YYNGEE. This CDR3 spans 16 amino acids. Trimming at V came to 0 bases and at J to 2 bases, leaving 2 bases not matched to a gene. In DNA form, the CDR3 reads TGTGCCAGCAGCGTAGGGACTAGCGGGGTACAAGAGACCCAGTACTTC. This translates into CASSVGTSGVQETQYF. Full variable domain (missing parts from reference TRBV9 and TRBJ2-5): DSGVTQTPKHLITATGQRVTLRCSPRSGDLSVYWYQQSLDQGLQFLIQYYNGEERAKGNILERFSAQQFPDLHSELNLSSLELGDSALYFCASSVGTSGVQETQYFGPGTRLLVL.

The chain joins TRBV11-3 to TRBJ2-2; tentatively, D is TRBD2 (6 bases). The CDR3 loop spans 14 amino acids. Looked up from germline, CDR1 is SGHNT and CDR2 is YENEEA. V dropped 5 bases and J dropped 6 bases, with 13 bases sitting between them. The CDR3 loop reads CASSAGTPAGELFF. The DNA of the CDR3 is TGTGCCAGCAGCGCCGGGACTCCAGCCGGGGAGCTGTTTTTT.

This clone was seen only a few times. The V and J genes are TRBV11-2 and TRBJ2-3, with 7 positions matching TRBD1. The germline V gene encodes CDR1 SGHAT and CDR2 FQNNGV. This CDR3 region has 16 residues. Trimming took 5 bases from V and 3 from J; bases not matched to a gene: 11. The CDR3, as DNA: TGTGCCAGCAGCCCACGGACAGGTTGGGAGACAGATACGCAGTATTTT. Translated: CASSPRTGWETDTQYF.

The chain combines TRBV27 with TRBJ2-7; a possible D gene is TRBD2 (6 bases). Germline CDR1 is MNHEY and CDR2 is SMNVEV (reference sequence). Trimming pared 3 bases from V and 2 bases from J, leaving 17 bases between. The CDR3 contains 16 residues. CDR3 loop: CASSLVIRGLTYEQYF. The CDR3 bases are TGTGCCAGCAGTTTGGTGATCCGGGGACTGACCTACGAGCAGTACTTC.

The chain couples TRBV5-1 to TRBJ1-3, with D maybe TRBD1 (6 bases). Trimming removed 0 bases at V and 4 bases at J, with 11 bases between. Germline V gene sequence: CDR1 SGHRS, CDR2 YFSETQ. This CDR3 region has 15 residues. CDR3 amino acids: CASSLGTEVGNTIYF. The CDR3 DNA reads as TGCGCCAGCAGCTTGGGGACAGAAGTGGGAAACACCATATATTTT.

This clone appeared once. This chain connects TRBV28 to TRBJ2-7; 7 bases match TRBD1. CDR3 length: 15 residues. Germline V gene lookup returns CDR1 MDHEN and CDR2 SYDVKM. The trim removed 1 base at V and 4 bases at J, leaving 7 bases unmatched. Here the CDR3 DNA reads TGTGCCAGCAGTTTATTGGCACGGGACAGATACGAGCAGTACTTC. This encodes CASSLLARDRYEQYF.

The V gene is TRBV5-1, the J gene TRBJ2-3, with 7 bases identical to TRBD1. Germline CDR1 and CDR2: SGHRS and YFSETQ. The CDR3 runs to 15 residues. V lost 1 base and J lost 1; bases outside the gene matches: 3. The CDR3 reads CASSLPDRRTDTQYF. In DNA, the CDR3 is TGCGCCAGCAGCTTGCCGGACAGGCGCACAGATACGCAGTATTTT.